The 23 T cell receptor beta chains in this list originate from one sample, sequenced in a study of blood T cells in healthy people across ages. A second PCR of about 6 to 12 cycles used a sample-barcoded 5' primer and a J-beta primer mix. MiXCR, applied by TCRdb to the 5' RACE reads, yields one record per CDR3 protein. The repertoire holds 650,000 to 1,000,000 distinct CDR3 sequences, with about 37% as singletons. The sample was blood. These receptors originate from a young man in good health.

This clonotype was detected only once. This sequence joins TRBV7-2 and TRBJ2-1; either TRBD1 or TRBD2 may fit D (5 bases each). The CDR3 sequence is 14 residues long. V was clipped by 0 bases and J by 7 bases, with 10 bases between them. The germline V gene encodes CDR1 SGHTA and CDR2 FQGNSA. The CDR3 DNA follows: TGTGCCAGCAGCTTAGCGAATGGGGGAAATGAGCAGTTCTTC. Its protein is CASSLANGGNEQFF.

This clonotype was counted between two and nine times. CDR3 protein: CSAKAGTSGGSSYNEQFF. In DNA, the CDR3 is TGCAGTGCTAAAGCCGGGACTAGCGGGGGTAGCTCCTACAATGAGCAGTTCTTC. The chain links TRBV20-1 to TRBJ2-1, with 14 bases lining up with TRBD2. Trimming removed 4 bases from V and 0 bases from J; junction bases left unmatched: 8. The CDR3 loop spans 18 amino acids. Germline lookup yields CDR1 DFQATT and CDR2 SNEGSKA (reference sequence).

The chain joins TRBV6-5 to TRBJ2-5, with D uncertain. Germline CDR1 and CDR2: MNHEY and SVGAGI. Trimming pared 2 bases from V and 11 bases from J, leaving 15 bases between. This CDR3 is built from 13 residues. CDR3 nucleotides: TGTGCCAGCAGTTACAATAAAGGGAATGAGCAGTACTTC. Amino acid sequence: CASSYNKGNEQYF.

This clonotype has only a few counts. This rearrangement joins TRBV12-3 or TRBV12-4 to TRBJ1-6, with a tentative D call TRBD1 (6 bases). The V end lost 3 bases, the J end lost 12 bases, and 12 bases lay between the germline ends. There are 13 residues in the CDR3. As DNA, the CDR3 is TGTGCCAGCAGTTTTCGGGGGCGCGGACCCCTCCACTTT. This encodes CASSFRGRGPLHF.

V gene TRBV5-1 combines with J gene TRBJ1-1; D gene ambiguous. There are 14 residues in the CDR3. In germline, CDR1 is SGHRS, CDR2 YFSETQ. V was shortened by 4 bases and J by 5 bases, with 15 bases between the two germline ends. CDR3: CASSPGPGWTEAFF. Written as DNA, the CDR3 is TGCGCCAGCAGCCCGGGCCCCGGGTGGACTGAAGCTTTCTTT.

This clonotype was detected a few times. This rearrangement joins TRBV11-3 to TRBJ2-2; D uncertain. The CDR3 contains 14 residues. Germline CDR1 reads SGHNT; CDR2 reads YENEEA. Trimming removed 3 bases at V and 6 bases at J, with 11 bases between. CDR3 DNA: TGTGCCAGCAGCTTGACGAGGAAGGCCGGGGAGCTGTTTTTT. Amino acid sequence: CASSLTRKAGELFF.

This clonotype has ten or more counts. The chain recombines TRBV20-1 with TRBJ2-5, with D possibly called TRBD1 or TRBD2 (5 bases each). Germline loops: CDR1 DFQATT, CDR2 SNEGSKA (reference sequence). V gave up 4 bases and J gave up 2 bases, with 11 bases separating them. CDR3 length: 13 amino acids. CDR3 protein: CSATGTTQETQYF. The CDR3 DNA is TGCAGTGCTACCGGGACCACACAAGAGACCCAGTACTTC.

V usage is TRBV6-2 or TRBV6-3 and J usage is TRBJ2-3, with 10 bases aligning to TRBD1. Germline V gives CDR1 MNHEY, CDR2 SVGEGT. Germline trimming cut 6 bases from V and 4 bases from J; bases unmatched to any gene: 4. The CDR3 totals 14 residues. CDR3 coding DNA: TGTGCCAGCAGGAAGACAGGGGGCCCAGATACGCAGTATTTT. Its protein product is CASRKTGGPDTQYF.

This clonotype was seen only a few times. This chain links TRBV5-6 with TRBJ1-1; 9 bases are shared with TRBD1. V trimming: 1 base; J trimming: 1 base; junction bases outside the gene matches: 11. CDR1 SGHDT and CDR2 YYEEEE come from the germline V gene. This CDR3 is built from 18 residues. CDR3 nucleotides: TGTGCCAGCAGCTTGTCGGACAGGGGTAGAAGTGGGAACACTGAAGCTTTCTTT. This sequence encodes CASSLSDRGRSGNTEAFF.

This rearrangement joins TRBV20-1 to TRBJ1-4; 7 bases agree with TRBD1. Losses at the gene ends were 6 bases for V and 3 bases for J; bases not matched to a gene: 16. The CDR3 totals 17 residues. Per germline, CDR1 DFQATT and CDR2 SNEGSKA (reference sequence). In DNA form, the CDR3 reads TGCAGTGCCCCCCTCCTAGGCAGGGGGTTTTCTAATGAAAAACTGTTTTTT. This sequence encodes CSAPLLGRGFSNEKLFF.

The CDR3 DNA is TGTGCCAGCAGCCAGCCCCGGACTAGCGGAGAGACCCAGTACTTC. It is translated as CASSQPRTSGETQYF. The chain recombines TRBV3-1 with TRBJ2-5; 10 bases agree with TRBD2. The V segment lost 3 bases and the J segment 4 bases; nucleotides outside the gene matches: 5. Germline lookup yields CDR1 LGHDT and CDR2 YNNKEL (reference sequence). CDR3 length: 15 amino acids.

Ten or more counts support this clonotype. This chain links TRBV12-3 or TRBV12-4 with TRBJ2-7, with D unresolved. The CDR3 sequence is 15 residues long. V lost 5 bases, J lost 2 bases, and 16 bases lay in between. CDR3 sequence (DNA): TGTGCCAGCAGTCATAAAGGGCCCCCCGCCTACGAGCAGTACTTC. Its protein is CASSHKGPPAYEQYF.

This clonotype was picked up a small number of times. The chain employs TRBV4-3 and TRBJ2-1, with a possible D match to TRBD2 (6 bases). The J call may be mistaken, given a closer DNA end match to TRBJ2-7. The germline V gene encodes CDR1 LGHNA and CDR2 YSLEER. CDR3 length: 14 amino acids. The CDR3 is CASSQGLSYNEQYF. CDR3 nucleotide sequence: TGCGCCAGCAGCCAGGGACTTTCTTACAATGAGCAGTACTTC.

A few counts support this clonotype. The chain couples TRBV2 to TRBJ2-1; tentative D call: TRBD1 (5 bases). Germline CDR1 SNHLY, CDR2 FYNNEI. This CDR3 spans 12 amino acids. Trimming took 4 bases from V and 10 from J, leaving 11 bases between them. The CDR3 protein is CASSVDAGEQFF. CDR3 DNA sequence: TGTGCCAGCAGTGTGGACGCAGGGGAGCAGTTCTTC.

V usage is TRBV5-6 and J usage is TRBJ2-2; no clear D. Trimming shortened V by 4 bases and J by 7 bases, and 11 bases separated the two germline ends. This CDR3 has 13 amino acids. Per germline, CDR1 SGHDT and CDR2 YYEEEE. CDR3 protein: CASSLLGVGELFF. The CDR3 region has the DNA TGTGCCAGCAGCCTCCTTGGGGTCGGGGAGCTGTTTTTT.

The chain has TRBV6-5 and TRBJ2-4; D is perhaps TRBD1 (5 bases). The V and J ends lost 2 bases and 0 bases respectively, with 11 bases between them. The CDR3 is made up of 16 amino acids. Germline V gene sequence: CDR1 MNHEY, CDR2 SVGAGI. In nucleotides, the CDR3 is TGTGCCAGCAGTTACACGCCAGGGCTAGCCAAAAACATTCAGTACTTC. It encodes CASSYTPGLAKNIQYF.

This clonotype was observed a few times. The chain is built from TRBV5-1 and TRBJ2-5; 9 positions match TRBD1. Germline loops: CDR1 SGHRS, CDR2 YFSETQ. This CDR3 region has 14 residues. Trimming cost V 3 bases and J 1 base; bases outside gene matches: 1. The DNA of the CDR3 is TGCGCCAGCAGCTCACAGGGGGCCCAAGAGACCCAGTACTTC. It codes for CASSSQGAQETQYF.

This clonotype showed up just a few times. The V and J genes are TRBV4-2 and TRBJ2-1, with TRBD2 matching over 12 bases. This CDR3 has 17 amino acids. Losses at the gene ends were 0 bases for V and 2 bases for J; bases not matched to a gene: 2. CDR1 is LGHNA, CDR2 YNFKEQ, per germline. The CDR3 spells CASSQEGLAGTYNEQFF. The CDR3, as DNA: TGTGCCAGCAGCCAAGAGGGACTAGCGGGCACCTACAATGAGCAGTTCTTC.

The CDR3 loop is CASSKAPDRGLGYTF. Written as DNA, the CDR3 is TGTGCCAGCAGCAAAGCGCCGGACAGGGGGCTGGGCTACACCTTC. J is TRBJ1-2 and V is TRBV21-1; TRBD1 reflects the table's D call only, with no check against the DNA. TRBV21-1 is noted as a pseudogene. This CDR3 has 15 amino acids.

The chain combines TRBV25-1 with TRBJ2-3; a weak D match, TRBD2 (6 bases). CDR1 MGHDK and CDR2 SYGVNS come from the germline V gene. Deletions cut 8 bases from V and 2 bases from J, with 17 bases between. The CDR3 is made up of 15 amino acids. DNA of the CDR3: TGTGCCAGCGACGACGGGACTCCTTCCACAGATACGCAGTATTTT. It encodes CASDDGTPSTDTQYF.

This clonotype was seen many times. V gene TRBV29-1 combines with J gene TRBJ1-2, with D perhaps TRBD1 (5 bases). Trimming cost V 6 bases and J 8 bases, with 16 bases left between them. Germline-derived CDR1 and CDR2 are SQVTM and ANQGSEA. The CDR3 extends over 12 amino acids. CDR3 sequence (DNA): TGCAGCGTGGCCAGGGAGGTGGAAGGCTACACCTTC. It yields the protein CSVAREVEGYTF.

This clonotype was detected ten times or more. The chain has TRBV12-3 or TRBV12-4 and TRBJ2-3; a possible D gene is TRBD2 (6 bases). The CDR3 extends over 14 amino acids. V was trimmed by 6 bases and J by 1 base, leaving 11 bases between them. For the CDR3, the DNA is TGTGCCAGCAGGGCGGGACCGGGCACAGATACGCAGTATTTT. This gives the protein CASRAGPGTDTQYF.

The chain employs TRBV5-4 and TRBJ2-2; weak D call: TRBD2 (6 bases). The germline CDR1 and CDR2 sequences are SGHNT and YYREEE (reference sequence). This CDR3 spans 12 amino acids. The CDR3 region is CGVAENTGELFF. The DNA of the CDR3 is TGTGGGGTAGCGGAAAACACCGGGGAGCTGTTTTTT.